This is a list of T cell receptor beta chains from one sample in a study of cytomegalovirus exposure and HLA in healthy donors. The repertoire was sequenced with immunoSEQ multiplex PCR; TCRdb's copy has only in-frame clones and lacks some. Among roughly 280,000 clones listed, roughly two thirds were seen once. The sample comprised PBMCs. These receptors all stem from a female donor in good health and CMV-seronegative. CDR3s include the opening cysteine and the closing phenylalanine or tryptophan. The D gene is left open where the match is weak. The size of a clone is reported for some rows only, either as once, few or many, or as a class for expanded clones.

d_gene: TRBD1; v_gene: TRBV13; j_gene: TRBJ1-2; abundance: -; CDR3nt: TGTGCCAGCAGCTTTATATCGGGACAGGGGGCTTGGAACTATGGCTACACCTTC; CDR3aa: CASSFISGQGAWNYGYTF
d_gene: TRBD2; v_gene: TRBV28; j_gene: TRBJ2-5; abundance: -; CDR3nt: TGTGCCAGCAGTTCCGTCTCTGCGGGACTACAAGAGACCCAGTACTTC; CDR3aa: CASSSVSAGLQETQYF
d_gene: -; v_gene: TRBV28; j_gene: TRBJ2-7; abundance: few; CDR3nt: TGTGCCAGCAGTTCACCCCCTGGGGGCCGCGAGCAGTACTTC; CDR3aa: CASSSPPGGREQYF
d_gene: TRBD2; v_gene: TRBV5-4; j_gene: TRBJ2-2; abundance: -; CDR3nt: TGTGCCAGCAGCCCTACGAAACCGGGACTAGGAGGCGGGGAGCTGTTTTTT; CDR3aa: CASSPTKPGLGGGELFF
d_gene: -; v_gene: TRBV11-2; j_gene: TRBJ1-2; abundance: -; CDR3nt: TGTGCCAGCAGCCCATGGACAGCCCGAGGAAGCTATGGCTACACCTTC; CDR3aa: CASSPWTARGSYGYTF
d_gene: TRBD1; v_gene: TRBV27; j_gene: TRBJ1-2; abundance: -; CDR3nt: TGTGCCAGCAGGAGGACAGGGTCAAACTATGGCTACACCTTC; CDR3aa: CASRRTGSNYGYTF
d_gene: -; v_gene: TRBV5-4; j_gene: TRBJ2-1; abundance: -; CDR3nt: TGTGCCAGCAGCCCGAGGGACAATGAGCAGTTCTTC; CDR3aa: CASSPRDNEQFF
d_gene: -; v_gene: TRBV28; j_gene: TRBJ1-2; abundance: -; CDR3nt: TGTGCCAGCCTCCCCGAAACAGGGTATGGCTACACCTTC; CDR3aa: CASLPETGYGYTF
d_gene: -; v_gene: TRBV12-5; j_gene: TRBJ2-3; abundance: -; CDR3nt: TGTGCTACCCCCCCTTGGGCGGAGGAGGTCACAGATACGCAGTATTTT; CDR3aa: CATPPWAEEVTDTQYF
d_gene: TRBD2; v_gene: TRBV10-1; j_gene: TRBJ2-1; abundance: few; CDR3nt: TGCGCCAGCAGTGGGACTAGATACAATGAGCAGTTCTTC; CDR3aa: CASSGTRYNEQFF
d_gene: TRBD1; v_gene: TRBV10-3; j_gene: TRBJ2-7; abundance: -; CDR3nt: TGTGCCATCAGTGTCGGACAGGGCTCCTACGAGCAGTACTTC; CDR3aa: CAISVGQGSYEQYF
d_gene: TRBD1; v_gene: TRBV6-6; j_gene: TRBJ1-2; abundance: few; CDR3nt: TGTGCCAGCAGTTATGGACAGGGGGCCTATGGCTACACCTTC; CDR3aa: CASSYGQGAYGYTF
d_gene: -; v_gene: TRBV7-2; j_gene: TRBJ2-7; abundance: -; CDR3nt: TGTGCCAGCAGCAAGACCCTTACGGGCGAGCAGTACTTC; CDR3aa: CASSKTLTGEQYF
d_gene: TRBD2; v_gene: TRBV11-2; j_gene: TRBJ2-3; abundance: -; CDR3nt: TGTGCCAGCAGCCGGACCGGGACTAGTCGCACAGATACGCAGTATTTT; CDR3aa: CASSRTGTSRTDTQYF
d_gene: TRBD2; v_gene: TRBV19; j_gene: TRBJ2-3; abundance: once; CDR3nt: TGTGCCAGTAGTCGGGGACTAGCGGGAGCAGATACGCAGTATTTT; CDR3aa: CASSRGLAGADTQYF
d_gene: -; v_gene: TRBV14; j_gene: TRBJ2-1; abundance: -; CDR3nt: TGTGCCAGCAGCAACCTCTGGGGGGAGGCGGGGTTCTTC; CDR3aa: CASSNLWGEAGFF
d_gene: -; v_gene: TRBV5-4; j_gene: TRBJ2-1; abundance: -; CDR3nt: TGTGCCAGCAAGCCCCGGGACTTCTCCTACAATGAGCAGTTCTTC; CDR3aa: CASKPRDFSYNEQFF
d_gene: -; v_gene: TRBV5-1; j_gene: TRBJ1-1; abundance: -; CDR3nt: TGCGCCAGCAGCTGGGAGGGGACTGAAGCTTTCTTT; CDR3aa: CASSWEGTEAFF
d_gene: -; v_gene: TRBV4-2; j_gene: TRBJ2-7; abundance: -; CDR3nt: TGTGCCAGCAGCCAAGGAGGCAGCTCCTACGAGCAGTACTTC; CDR3aa: CASSQGGSSYEQYF
d_gene: TRBD2; v_gene: TRBV27; j_gene: TRBJ2-1; abundance: once; CDR3nt: TGTGCCAGCAGTTTAACTAGCGGGAGCTCCAATGAGCAGTTCTTC; CDR3aa: CASSLTSGSSNEQFF
d_gene: -; v_gene: TRBV14; j_gene: TRBJ1-1; abundance: -; CDR3nt: TGTGCCAGCAGCCATACGGCATTAAGGGGGACTGAAGCTTTCTTT; CDR3aa: CASSHTALRGTEAFF
d_gene: TRBD1; v_gene: TRBV14; j_gene: TRBJ2-7; abundance: -; CDR3nt: TGTGCCAGCAGCCGTCGACAGGGGATGGCCTACGAGCAGTACTTC; CDR3aa: CASSRRQGMAYEQYF
d_gene: TRBD2; v_gene: TRBV5-4; j_gene: TRBJ2-1; abundance: -; CDR3nt: TGTGCCAGCAGCTTGAAGGCGGGAGCCGTGGGCAATGAGCAGTTCTTC; CDR3aa: CASSLKAGAVGNEQFF
d_gene: -; v_gene: TRBV5-1; j_gene: TRBJ2-7; abundance: -; CDR3nt: TGCGCCAGCAGCTTGGCCGCACTAGCAATCCCCTACGAGCAGTACTTC; CDR3aa: CASSLAALAIPYEQYF
d_gene: TRBD2; v_gene: TRBV18; j_gene: TRBJ2-5; abundance: -; CDR3nt: TGTGCCACCATGGGGCGGGAGCAAGAGACCCAGTACTTC; CDR3aa: CATMGREQETQYF
d_gene: TRBD2; v_gene: TRBV19; j_gene: TRBJ2-7; abundance: -; CDR3nt: TGTGCCAGTAGTATAGGACTAGCGGGAGTGTACGAGCAGTACTTC; CDR3aa: CASSIGLAGVYEQYF